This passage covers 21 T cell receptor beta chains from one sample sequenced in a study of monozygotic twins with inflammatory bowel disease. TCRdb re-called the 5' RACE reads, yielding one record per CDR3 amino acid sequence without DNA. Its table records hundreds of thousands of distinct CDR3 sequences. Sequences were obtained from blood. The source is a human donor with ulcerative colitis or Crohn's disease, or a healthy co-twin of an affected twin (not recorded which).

CDR3 in amino acids: CASSQGIGEHQPQHF. The V gene is TRBV4-3, the J gene TRBJ1-5. The germline V gene has CDR1 LGHNA and CDR2 YSLEER. The CDR3 loop spans 15 amino acids.

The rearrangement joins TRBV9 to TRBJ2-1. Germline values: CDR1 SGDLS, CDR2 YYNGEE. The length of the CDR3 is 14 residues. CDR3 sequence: CASSVLGLNNEQFF. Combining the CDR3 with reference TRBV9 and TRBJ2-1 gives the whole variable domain DSGVTQTPKHLITATGQRVTLRCSPRSGDLSVYWYQQSLDQGLQFLIQYYNGEERAKGNILERFSAQQFPDLHSELNLSSLELGDSALYFCASSVLGLNNEQFFGPGTRLTVL.

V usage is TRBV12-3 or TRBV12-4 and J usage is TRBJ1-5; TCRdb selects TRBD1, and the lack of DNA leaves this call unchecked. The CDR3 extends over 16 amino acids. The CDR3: CASSPSGDLSNQPQHF.

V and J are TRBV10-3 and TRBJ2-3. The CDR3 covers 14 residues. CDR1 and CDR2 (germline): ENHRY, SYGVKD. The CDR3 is CAISGSASTDTQYF.

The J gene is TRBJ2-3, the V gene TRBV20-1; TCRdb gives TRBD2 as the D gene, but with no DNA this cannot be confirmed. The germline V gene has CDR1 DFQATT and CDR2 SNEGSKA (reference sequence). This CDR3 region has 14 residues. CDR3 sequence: CSAKLAGPTDTQYF.

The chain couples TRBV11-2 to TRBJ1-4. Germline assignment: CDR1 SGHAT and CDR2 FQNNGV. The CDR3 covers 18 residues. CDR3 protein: CASSLNPLGRVANEKLFF. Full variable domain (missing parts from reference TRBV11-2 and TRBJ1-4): EAGVAQSPRYKIIEKRQSVAFWCNPISGHATLYWYQQILGQGPKLLIQFQNNGVVDDSQLPKDRFSAERLKGVDSTLKIQPAKLEDSAVYLCASSLNPLGRVANEKLFFGSGTQLSVL.

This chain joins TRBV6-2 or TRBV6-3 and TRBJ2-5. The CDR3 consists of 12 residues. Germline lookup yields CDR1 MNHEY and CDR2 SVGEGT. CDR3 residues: CASRETGTPQYF.

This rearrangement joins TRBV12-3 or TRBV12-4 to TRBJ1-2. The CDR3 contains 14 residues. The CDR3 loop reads CASSLNPVHYGYTF.

The chain's CDR3 is CASTAGGGSYEQYF. This rearrangement joins TRBV10-2 to TRBJ2-7; absent DNA, TCRdb's TRBD1 call cannot be checked. CDR1 and CDR2 (germline): WSHSY, SAAADI. This CDR3 has 14 amino acids.

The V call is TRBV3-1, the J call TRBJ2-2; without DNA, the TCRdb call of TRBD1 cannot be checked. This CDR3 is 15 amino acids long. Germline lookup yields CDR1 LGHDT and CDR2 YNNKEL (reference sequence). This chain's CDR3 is CASSNLMGGGGELFF.

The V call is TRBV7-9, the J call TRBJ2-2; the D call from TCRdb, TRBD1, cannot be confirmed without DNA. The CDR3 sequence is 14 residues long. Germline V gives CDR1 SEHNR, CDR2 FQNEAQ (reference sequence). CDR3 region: CASSPPQGPGELFF.

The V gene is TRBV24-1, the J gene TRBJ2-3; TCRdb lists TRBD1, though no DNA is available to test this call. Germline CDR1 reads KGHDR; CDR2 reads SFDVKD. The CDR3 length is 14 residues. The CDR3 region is CATRQVWGTDTQYF.

The CDR3 sequence is CASSPTWGGNNEQFF. The genes are TRBV7-2 and TRBJ2-1; TCRdb's D call, TRBD1, is unchecked because there is no DNA. This CDR3 comprises 15 residues. Germline CDR1 reads SGHTA; CDR2 reads FQGNSA. The full variable domain, with the rest looked up from reference TRBV7-2 and TRBJ2-1, is GAGVSQSPSNKVTEKGKDVELRCDPISGHTALYWYRQSLGQGLEFLIYFQGNSAPDKSGLPSDRFSAERTGGSVSTLTIQRTQQEDSAVYLCASSPTWGGNNEQFFGPGTRLTVL.

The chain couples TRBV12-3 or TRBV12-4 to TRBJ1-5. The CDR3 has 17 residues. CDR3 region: CASSFMLRDYSNQPQHF.

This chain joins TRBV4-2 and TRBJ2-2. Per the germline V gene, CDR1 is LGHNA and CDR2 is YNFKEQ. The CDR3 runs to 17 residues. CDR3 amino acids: CASSQDRQRTSTGELFF.

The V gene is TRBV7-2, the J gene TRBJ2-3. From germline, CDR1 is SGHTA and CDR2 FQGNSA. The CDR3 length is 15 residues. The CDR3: CASSLGSRSTDTQYF.

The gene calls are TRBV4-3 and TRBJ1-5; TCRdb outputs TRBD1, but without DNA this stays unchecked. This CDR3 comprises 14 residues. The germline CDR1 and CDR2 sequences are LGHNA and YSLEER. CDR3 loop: CASSQGGGGEPQHF.

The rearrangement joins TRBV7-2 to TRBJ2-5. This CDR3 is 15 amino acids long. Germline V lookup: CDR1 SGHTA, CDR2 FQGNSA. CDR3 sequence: CASRERMAFGEIQYF. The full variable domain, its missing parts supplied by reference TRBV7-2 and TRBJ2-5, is GAGVSQSPSNKVTEKGKDVELRCDPISGHTALYWYRQSLGQGLEFLIYFQGNSAPDKSGLPSDRFSAERTGGSVSTLTIQRTQQEDSAVYLCASRERMAFGEIQYFGPGTRLLVL.

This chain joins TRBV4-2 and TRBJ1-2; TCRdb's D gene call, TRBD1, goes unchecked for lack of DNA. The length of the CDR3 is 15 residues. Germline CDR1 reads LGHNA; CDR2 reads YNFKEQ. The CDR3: CASSQGLDRGNGYTF.

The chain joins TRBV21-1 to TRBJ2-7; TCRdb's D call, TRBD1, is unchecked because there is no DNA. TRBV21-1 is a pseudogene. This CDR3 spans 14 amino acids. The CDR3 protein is CASSKNLGAGEQYF.

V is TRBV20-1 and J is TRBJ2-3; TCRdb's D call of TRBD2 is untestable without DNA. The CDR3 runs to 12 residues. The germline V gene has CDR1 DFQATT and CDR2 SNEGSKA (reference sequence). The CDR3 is CSALADTDTQYF.